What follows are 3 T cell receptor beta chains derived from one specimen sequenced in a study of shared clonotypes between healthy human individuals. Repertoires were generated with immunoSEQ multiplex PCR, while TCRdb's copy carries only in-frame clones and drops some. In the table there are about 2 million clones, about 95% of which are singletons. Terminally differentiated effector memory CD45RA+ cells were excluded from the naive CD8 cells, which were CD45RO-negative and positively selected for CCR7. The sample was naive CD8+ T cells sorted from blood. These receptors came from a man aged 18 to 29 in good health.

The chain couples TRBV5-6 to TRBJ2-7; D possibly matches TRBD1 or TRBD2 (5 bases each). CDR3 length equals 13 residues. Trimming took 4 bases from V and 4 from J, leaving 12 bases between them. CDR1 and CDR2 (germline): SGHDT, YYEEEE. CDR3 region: CASSREGFYEQYF. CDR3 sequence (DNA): TGTGCCAGCAGCCGAGAGGGGTTTTACGAGCAGTACTTC. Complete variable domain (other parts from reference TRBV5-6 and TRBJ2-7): DAGVTQSPTHLIKTRGQQVTLRCSPKSGHDTVSWYQQALGQGPQFIFQYYEEEERQRGNFPDRFSGHQFPNYSSELNVNALLLGDSALYLCASSREGFYEQYFGPGTRLTVT.

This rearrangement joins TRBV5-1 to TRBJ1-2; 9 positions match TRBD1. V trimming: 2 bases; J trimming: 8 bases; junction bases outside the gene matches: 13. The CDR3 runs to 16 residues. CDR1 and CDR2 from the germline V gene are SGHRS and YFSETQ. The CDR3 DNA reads TGCGCCAGCAGCTTACTAACTGAGGGACAGGGAGAGGGCTACACCTTC. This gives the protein CASSLLTEGQGEGYTF.

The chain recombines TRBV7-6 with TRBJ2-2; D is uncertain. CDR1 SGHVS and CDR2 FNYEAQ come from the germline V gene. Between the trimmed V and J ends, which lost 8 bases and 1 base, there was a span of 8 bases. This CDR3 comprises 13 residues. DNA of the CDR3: TGTGCCAGCGAGATCGTGAACACCGGGGAGCTGTTTTTT. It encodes CASEIVNTGELFF.